The rows below give T cell receptor beta chains drawn from one sample of a study of blood T cell repertoires in COVID-19. Sequencing used immunoSEQ multiplex PCR; TCRdb keeps in-frame clones, though not all of them. This sample yields about 130,000 clones, of which more than 70% are seen a single time; roughly 4.5% belongs to the top ten. The sequencing input was peripheral blood. These receptors were obtained from a human donor in a cohort sampled during active COVID-19. Each CDR3 is given with its conserved first and last residue. D genes are given only for firm matches. Some rows have no size entry. The others give once, few or many, or a class for an expanded clone.

clone_size,j_call,d_call,v_call,cdr3_aa,cdr3_nt
.,TRBJ2-3,.,TRBV15,CATSRDGGGRSTDTQYF,TGTGCCACCAGCAGAGATGGGGGCGGGCGAAGCACAGATACGCAGTATTTT
once,TRBJ1-1,.,TRBV7-9,CASSLGRGGDTEAFF,TGTGCCAGCAGCTTAGGACGGGGAGGCGACACTGAAGCTTTCTTT
.,TRBJ1-5,.,TRBV7-2,CASSLSLGQREPQHF,TGTGCCAGCAGCTTAAGTTTGGGACAACGGGAGCCCCAGCATTTT
.,TRBJ2-7,.,TRBV18,CASSPRVTSSSGSSYEQYF,TGTGCCAGCTCACCAAGAGTTACTTCAAGTTCTGGGAGCTCCTACGAGCAGTACTTC
.,TRBJ2-5,.,TRBV7-2,CASSYRETQYF,TGTGCCAGCAGCTACCGGGAGACCCAGTACTTC
.,TRBJ2-7,TRBD1,TRBV2,CAIHPGQGTPSSYEQYF,TGTGCCATTCACCCGGGACAGGGGACCCCAAGCTCCTACGAGCAGTACTTC
many,TRBJ1-1,.,TRBV19,CASSPGRSNTEAFF,TGTGCCAGTTCCCCAGGTCGATCGAACACTGAAGCTTTCTTT
.,TRBJ2-5,.,TRBV5-1,CASTPVNGNQETQYF,TGCGCCAGCACCCCGGTCAACGGGAATCAAGAGACCCAGTACTTC
.,TRBJ2-5,TRBD2,TRBV19,CASSTLAGGQETQYF,TGTGCCAGTAGTACGCTAGCGGGGGGGCAAGAGACCCAGTACTTC
.,TRBJ2-3,.,TRBV9,CASSPDPARTGDTQYF,TGTGCCAGCAGCCCGGATCCGGCTAGGACGGGGGATACGCAGTATTTT
.,TRBJ2-3,.,TRBV30,CACPSAATDTQYF,TGTGCCTGCCCTTCTGCGGCGACGGATACGCAGTATTTT
.,TRBJ2-5,TRBD1,TRBV5-1,CASSLVGTAQETQYF,TGCGCCAGCAGCTTGGTCGGGACAGCCCAAGAGACCCAGTACTTC
once,TRBJ1-1,TRBD1,TRBV5-1,CASSPGGGNTEAFF,TGCGCCAGCAGCCCAGGGGGCGGAAACACTGAAGCTTTCTTT
.,TRBJ1-1,TRBD1,TRBV6-2/TRBV6-3,CASSSGTGEIAFF,TGTGCCAGCAGTTCCGGGACAGGGGAAATAGCTTTCTTT
.,TRBJ2-3,TRBD1,TRBV27,CASWGQGKTDTQYF,TGTGCCAGCTGGGGACAGGGGAAGACAGATACGCAGTATTTT
.,TRBJ1-1,.,TRBV9,CASGEGEAFF,TGTGCCAGCGGGGAGGGTGAAGCTTTCTTT
.,TRBJ1-2,TRBD1,TRBV19,CASSIQGADYGYTF,TGTGCCAGTAGTATACAGGGGGCTGACTATGGCTACACCTTC
.,TRBJ1-5,.,TRBV19,CASRTQGVQPQHF,TGTGCCAGTAGGACACAGGGTGTTCAGCCCCAGCATTTT
once,TRBJ2-7,TRBD1,TRBV5-6,CASSPGQGGSYEQYF,TGTGCCAGCAGCCCGGGACAGGGTGGCTCCTACGAGCAGTACTTC
.,TRBJ1-2,.,TRBV28,CASSPGGGIYGYGYTF,TGTGCCAGCAGTCCGGGGGGCGGAATATACGGATATGGCTACACCTTC
.,TRBJ2-3,.,TRBV9,CASSVGLEGTDTQYF,TGTGCCAGCAGCGTAGGACTAGAAGGCACAGATACGCAGTATTTT
.,TRBJ2-2,.,TRBV9,CASSPSATGELFF,TGTGCCAGCAGCCCGAGCGCTACCGGGGAGCTGTTTTTT
.,TRBJ2-4,TRBD1,TRBV5-1,CASSTSSDRGRYIQYF,TGCGCCAGCAGCACGAGCTCCGACAGGGGAAGGTACATTCAGTACTTC
.,TRBJ2-2,.,TRBV9,CASSPRGNLNTGELFF,TGTGCCAGCAGCCCCCGGGGGAATTTGAACACCGGGGAGCTGTTTTTT
.,TRBJ2-3,.,TRBV5-1,CASSNGGDRTDTQYF,TGCGCCAGCAGCAATGGGGGCGACCGCACAGATACGCAGTATTTT
.,TRBJ2-3,TRBD2,TRBV11-3,CASSFSRGVTDTQYF,TGTGCCAGCAGCTTTTCGCGGGGGGTTACGGATACGCAGTATTTT
few,TRBJ1-5,.,TRBV7-2,CASSLEYRSDQPQHF,TGTGCCAGCAGCTTAGAATACAGGTCTGATCAGCCCCAGCATTTT
.,TRBJ2-5,.,TRBV6-5,CASSNAGTRETQYF,TGTGCCAGCAGTAACGCAGGAACCCGGGAGACCCAGTACTTC
few,TRBJ2-1,TRBD2,TRBV10-3,CAITSGTSGSYNEQFF,TGTGCCATCACCAGCGGGACTAGCGGTTCCTACAATGAGCAGTTCTTC
.,TRBJ2-3,TRBD2,TRBV10-3,CAIRGLSGKGGGPDTQYF,TGTGCCATCAGGGGCCTTAGCGGGAAAGGGGGGGGCCCAGATACGCAGTATTTT
.,TRBJ2-3,TRBD2,TRBV11-1,CASSDSLRGSTDTQYF,TGTGCCAGCAGCGACAGCTTGCGGGGGAGCACAGATACGCAGTATTTT
.,TRBJ2-1,TRBD2,TRBV7-2,CASSLGLAGSGAYNEQFF,TGTGCCAGCAGCTTGGGACTAGCGGGGTCGGGGGCCTACAATGAGCAGTTCTTC
once,TRBJ2-1,TRBD2,TRBV11-3,CASSSTGTSGNEQFF,TGTGCCAGCAGCTCAACCGGGACTAGCGGTAATGAGCAGTTCTTC
.,TRBJ2-7,.,TRBV3-1/TRBV3-2,CASSQGPVTYEQYF,TGTGCCAGCAGCCAAGGTCCGGTTACCTACGAGCAGTACTTC
.,TRBJ2-1,.,TRBV29-1,CSVAGEQFF,TGCAGCGTTGCGGGGGAGCAGTTCTTC
.,TRBJ1-1,.,TRBV7-9,CASSQLIDSSPKAFF,TGTGCCAGCAGCCAACTAATAGACAGTTCCCCGAAAGCTTTCTTT
.,TRBJ2-1,TRBD2,TRBV19,CASSIGQLAGGRGEQFF,TGTGCCAGTAGTATCGGCCAGCTAGCGGGAGGGCGGGGTGAGCAGTTCTTC
once,TRBJ2-1,TRBD2,TRBV5-1,CASSLVAGVHEQFF,TGCGCCAGCAGCCTTGTAGCGGGAGTCCATGAGCAGTTCTTC
.,TRBJ1-5,.,TRBV6-6,CASSSRSGAQIQAQHF,TGTGCCAGCAGTTCCCGATCAGGGGCCCAAATCCAGGCCCAGCATTTT
once,TRBJ2-1,TRBD2,TRBV3-1/TRBV3-2,CASSQDSGLAGYNEQFF,TGTGCCAGCAGCCAAGACAGCGGACTAGCGGGTTACAATGAGCAGTTCTTC
.,TRBJ2-3,.,TRBV14,CASSHGSGTDTQYF,TGTGCCAGCAGCCACGGGAGCGGCACAGATACGCAGTATTTT